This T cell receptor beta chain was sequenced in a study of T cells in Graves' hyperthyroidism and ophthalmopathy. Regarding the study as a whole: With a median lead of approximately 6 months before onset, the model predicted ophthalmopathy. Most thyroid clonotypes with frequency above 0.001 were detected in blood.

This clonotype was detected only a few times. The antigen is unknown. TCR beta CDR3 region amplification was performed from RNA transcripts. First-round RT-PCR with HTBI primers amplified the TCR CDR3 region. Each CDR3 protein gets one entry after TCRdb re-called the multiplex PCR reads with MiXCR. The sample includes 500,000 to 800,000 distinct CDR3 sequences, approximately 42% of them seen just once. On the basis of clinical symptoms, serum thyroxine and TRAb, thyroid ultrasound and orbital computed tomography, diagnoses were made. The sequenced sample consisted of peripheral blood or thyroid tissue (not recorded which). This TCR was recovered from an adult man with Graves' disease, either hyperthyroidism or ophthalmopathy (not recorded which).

CDR3 bases: TGTGCCAGCAGCCACGGGACAGGGGATAATTCACCCCTCCACTTT. This sequence encodes CASSHGTGDNSPLHF. J is TRBJ1-6 and V is TRBV7-9, with 10 bases aligning to TRBD1. Germline CDR1 is SEHNR and CDR2 is FQNEAQ (reference sequence). The CDR3 extends over 15 amino acids. V lost 5 bases and J lost 5; bases outside the gene matches: 3.